The T cell receptor beta chain under discussion was sequenced for a study of cytomegalovirus exposure and HLA in healthy donors. From germline, CDR1 is MNHEY and CDR2 SVGAGI. The CDR3 has 13 residues. Deletions cut 6 bases from V and 4 bases from J, with 11 bases between. Notes on the study in general: One variant, a missense change in DCLRE1C, was linked in a later analysis to TCR beta V- and J-gene trimming. Several of the most significant clusters appeared, in a later analysis, to be linked to common viral pathogens.

To note about this clone: Its antigen is not known.

The donors, nominally healthy at sampling, likely had unrecorded immune exposures. Primers for the PCR totalled 60 Vbeta and 13 Jbeta. Here immunoSEQ multiplex PCR was the method, and the copy in TCRdb shows in-frame clones only, minus some. This table has 90,000 to 130,000 clones, about 86% appearing once. This rearrangement joins TRBV6-5 to TRBJ2-3; a possible D gene is TRBD2 (5 bases). This sequence was found in a man aged 40-49 years in good health and CMV-seronegative. The sample consisted of PBMCs. CDR3 sequence: CASSPLGADTQYF. In nucleotides, the CDR3 is TGTGCCAGCAGCCCACTAGGCGCAGATACGCAGTATTTT.